These T cell receptor beta chains were read from a single sample in a study of T-cell memory formation after mild COVID-19. TCRdb processed the 5' RACE reads anew with MiXCR; each CDR3 protein has one entry. Among 90,000 to 120,000 distinct CDR3 sequences, 18% were seen once, and the ten largest hold approximately 5.5%. What was sequenced was PBMCs or a T cell subset sorted from them (not recorded which). The source of these receptors is a man younger than 30 who had mild COVID-19 (a few samples of this study predate the infection). Cell type and time point are not known. Both conserved end residues are part of each CDR3. The D gene is left open where the match is weak. Rows give clone size only sometimes, using once, few, many, or a class for an expanded clone.

d_call: TRBD2; clone_size: -; v_call: TRBV4-1; j_call: TRBJ2-7; cdr3_aa: CASSQVTLRLAGTKLDEQYF; cdr3_nt: TGCGCCAGCAGCCAAGTCACTCTTCGGCTAGCGGGGACAAAGCTAGACGAGCAGTACTTC
d_call: TRBD2; clone_size: few; v_call: TRBV5-1; j_call: TRBJ2-3; cdr3_aa: CASSSSGAPTDTQYF; cdr3_nt: TGCGCCAGCAGCTCTAGCGGGGCGCCCACAGATACGCAGTATTTT
d_call: TRBD2; clone_size: -; v_call: TRBV3-1; j_call: TRBJ2-5; cdr3_aa: CASSLPSGGETQYF; cdr3_nt: TGTGCCAGCAGCCTCCCTAGCGGGGGCGAGACCCAGTACTTC
d_call: TRBD1; clone_size: few; v_call: TRBV30; j_call: TRBJ1-2; cdr3_aa: CAWSAGQGGGYTF; cdr3_nt: TGTGCCTGGAGCGCCGGACAGGGGGGAGGCTACACCTTC
d_call: TRBD1; clone_size: few; v_call: TRBV5-1; j_call: TRBJ2-1; cdr3_aa: CASSLPRGTGGEDEQFF; cdr3_nt: TGCGCCAGCAGCTTGCCTAGGGGGACAGGGGGAGAGGATGAGCAGTTCTTC
d_call: TRBD2; clone_size: -; v_call: TRBV6-2/TRBV6-3; j_call: TRBJ2-1; cdr3_aa: CASRSGGLPNNEQFF; cdr3_nt: TGTGCCAGCAGGAGCGGGGGGCTCCCAAACAATGAGCAGTTCTTC
d_call: -; clone_size: many; v_call: TRBV5-1; j_call: TRBJ2-1; cdr3_aa: CASSLVRGAFYNEQFF; cdr3_nt: TGCGCCAGCAGCTTGGTTCGGGGGGCGTTCTACAATGAGCAGTTCTTC
d_call: TRBD1; clone_size: few; v_call: TRBV6-5; j_call: TRBJ1-6; cdr3_aa: CASSYETGSLNSPLHF; cdr3_nt: TGTGCCAGCAGTTACGAGACAGGGTCGTTGAATTCACCCCTCCACTTT
d_call: -; clone_size: -; v_call: TRBV12-3/TRBV12-4; j_call: TRBJ2-5; cdr3_aa: CASSLWADTQETQYF; cdr3_nt: TGTGCCAGCAGTTTATGGGCAGACACACAAGAGACCCAGTACTTC
d_call: -; clone_size: few; v_call: TRBV7-3; j_call: TRBJ1-2; cdr3_aa: CASSLSGGTGYTF; cdr3_nt: TGTGCCAGCAGCTTATCGGGCGGAACTGGCTACACCTTC
d_call: -; clone_size: -; v_call: TRBV12-3/TRBV12-4; j_call: TRBJ1-6; cdr3_aa: CASSLVGGSPLHF; cdr3_nt: TGTGCCAGCAGTTTAGTCGGCGGGTCACCCCTCCACTTT
d_call: -; clone_size: -; v_call: TRBV9; j_call: TRBJ2-1; cdr3_aa: CASSPTPGGDYEQFF; cdr3_nt: TGTGCCAGCAGCCCAACCCCGGGCGGGGACTATGAGCAGTTCTTC
d_call: TRBD1; clone_size: -; v_call: TRBV5-1; j_call: TRBJ2-1; cdr3_aa: CASSPGGTGGLQFF; cdr3_nt: TGCGCCAGCAGCCCCGGAGGGACAGGGGGGTTGCAGTTCTTC
d_call: -; clone_size: medium-sized; v_call: TRBV7-2; j_call: TRBJ2-7; cdr3_aa: CASSTTYEQYF; cdr3_nt: TGTGCCAGCAGCACCACCTACGAGCAGTACTTC
d_call: TRBD1; clone_size: -; v_call: TRBV27; j_call: TRBJ1-1; cdr3_aa: CASSEAGQGGSTEAFF; cdr3_nt: TGTGCCAGCAGTGAAGCCGGACAGGGTGGGTCCACTGAAGCTTTCTTT
d_call: -; clone_size: once; v_call: TRBV7-9; j_call: TRBJ2-1; cdr3_aa: CASSVGGEQFF; cdr3_nt: TGTGCCAGCAGCGTAGGGGGTGAGCAGTTCTTC
d_call: -; clone_size: -; v_call: TRBV7-6; j_call: TRBJ2-1; cdr3_aa: CASSLVQMYNEQFF; cdr3_nt: TGTGCCAGCAGCTTAGTACAGATGTACAATGAGCAGTTCTTC
d_call: TRBD1; clone_size: few; v_call: TRBV12-3/TRBV12-4; j_call: TRBJ1-4; cdr3_aa: CASTRQGYNEKLFF; cdr3_nt: TGTGCCAGCACGAGACAGGGCTATAATGAAAAACTGTTTTTT
d_call: -; clone_size: -; v_call: TRBV3-1; j_call: TRBJ1-3; cdr3_aa: CASSQVGNTIYF; cdr3_nt: TGTGCCAGCAGCCAGGTTGGAAACACCATATATTTT
d_call: TRBD2; clone_size: few; v_call: TRBV4-3; j_call: TRBJ2-4; cdr3_aa: CASSQDSGGTKNIQYF; cdr3_nt: TGCGCCAGCAGCCAAGATAGCGGGGGGACGAAAAACATTCAGTACTTC
d_call: TRBD2; clone_size: few; v_call: TRBV6-5; j_call: TRBJ2-3; cdr3_aa: CASSYFGLAGSTDTQYF; cdr3_nt: TGTGCCAGCAGTTACTTCGGACTAGCGGGGAGCACAGATACGCAGTATTTT
d_call: -; clone_size: many; v_call: TRBV12-3/TRBV12-4; j_call: TRBJ2-7; cdr3_aa: CASSLRGTASYEQYF; cdr3_nt: TGTGCCAGCAGTCTAAGGGGGACGGCGTCCTACGAGCAGTACTTC
d_call: -; clone_size: few; v_call: TRBV5-1; j_call: TRBJ1-5; cdr3_aa: CASSRDPSEDQPQHF; cdr3_nt: TGCGCCAGCAGCCGGGACCCTTCAGAGGATCAGCCCCAGCATTTT
d_call: TRBD1; clone_size: few; v_call: TRBV5-6; j_call: TRBJ1-2; cdr3_aa: CASRRRDSYGYTF; cdr3_nt: TGTGCCAGCAGAAGGAGGGACAGCTATGGCTACACCTTC
d_call: -; clone_size: few; v_call: TRBV7-8; j_call: TRBJ2-2; cdr3_aa: CASSSEFGELFF; cdr3_nt: TGTGCCAGCAGCTCTGAGTTCGGGGAGCTGTTTTTT
d_call: TRBD1; clone_size: few; v_call: TRBV7-2; j_call: TRBJ1-4; cdr3_aa: CASSPGTGLNEKLFF; cdr3_nt: TGTGCCAGCAGCCCCGGGACAGGCCTAAATGAAAAACTGTTTTTT
d_call: TRBD2; clone_size: medium-sized; v_call: TRBV7-2; j_call: TRBJ2-3; cdr3_aa: CASSPGGPLTDTQYF; cdr3_nt: TGTGCCAGCAGCCCGGGGGGGCCCCTCACAGATACGCAGTATTTT
d_call: -; clone_size: -; v_call: TRBV20-1; j_call: TRBJ1-1; cdr3_aa: CSARDIGGFTEAFF; cdr3_nt: TGCAGTGCTAGGGACATTGGGGGATTCACTGAAGCTTTCTTT
d_call: TRBD1; clone_size: few; v_call: TRBV12-3/TRBV12-4; j_call: TRBJ1-1; cdr3_aa: CASSLGDRGTEAFF; cdr3_nt: TGTGCCAGCAGTTTAGGAGACAGGGGCACTGAAGCTTTCTTT
d_call: -; clone_size: few; v_call: TRBV12-3/TRBV12-4; j_call: TRBJ2-7; cdr3_aa: CASRFGRGFSGEQYF; cdr3_nt: TGTGCCAGCAGATTCGGCAGGGGATTCAGCGGCGAGCAGTACTTC
d_call: TRBD2; clone_size: -; v_call: TRBV28; j_call: TRBJ2-3; cdr3_aa: CASRGVRGTDTQYF; cdr3_nt: TGTGCCAGCAGAGGAGTGCGGGGGACAGATACGCAGTATTTT
d_call: -; clone_size: -; v_call: TRBV6-5; j_call: TRBJ2-7; cdr3_aa: CASSYLSASYEQYF; cdr3_nt: TGTGCCAGCAGTTATCTAAGCGCCTCTTACGAGCAGTACTTC
d_call: TRBD1; clone_size: few; v_call: TRBV5-1; j_call: TRBJ1-1; cdr3_aa: CASSQDRVGTEAFF; cdr3_nt: TGCGCCAGCAGCCAGGACAGGGTGGGCACTGAAGCTTTCTTT
d_call: TRBD2; clone_size: many; v_call: TRBV24-1; j_call: TRBJ2-5; cdr3_aa: CATSALLADQETQYF; cdr3_nt: TGTGCCACCAGCGCCCTTCTAGCGGACCAAGAGACCCAGTACTTC
d_call: -; clone_size: few; v_call: TRBV7-2; j_call: TRBJ1-2; cdr3_aa: CASSPGLGEYGYTF; cdr3_nt: TGTGCCAGCAGCCCAGGGCTAGGGGAGTATGGCTACACCTTC
d_call: -; clone_size: -; v_call: TRBV12-3/TRBV12-4; j_call: TRBJ1-3; cdr3_aa: CASSLYTVSSGNTIYF; cdr3_nt: TGTGCCAGCAGTTTATACACGGTGAGCTCTGGAAACACCATATATTTT
d_call: TRBD2; clone_size: -; v_call: TRBV27; j_call: TRBJ2-1; cdr3_aa: CASSHGTSNEQFF; cdr3_nt: TGTGCCAGCAGCCACGGGACTAGCAACGAGCAGTTCTTC
d_call: -; clone_size: -; v_call: TRBV5-1; j_call: TRBJ2-2; cdr3_aa: CASRGETNTGELFF; cdr3_nt: TGCGCCAGCAGAGGGGAGACGAACACCGGGGAGCTGTTTTTT
d_call: -; clone_size: -; v_call: TRBV12-3/TRBV12-4; j_call: TRBJ1-2; cdr3_aa: CASSLTVGYGYTF; cdr3_nt: TGTGCCAGCAGTTTGACGGTGGGGTATGGCTACACCTTC
d_call: -; clone_size: -; v_call: TRBV5-1; j_call: TRBJ2-7; cdr3_aa: CASSLRSDYEQYF; cdr3_nt: TGCGCCAGCAGCTTGAGGTCAGACTACGAGCAGTACTTC
d_call: -; clone_size: -; v_call: TRBV2; j_call: TRBJ1-2; cdr3_aa: CASSENAYGYTF; cdr3_nt: TGTGCCAGCAGTGAGAACGCCTATGGCTACACCTTC
d_call: TRBD1; clone_size: -; v_call: TRBV24-1; j_call: TRBJ1-4; cdr3_aa: CATSDPGQGEKLFF; cdr3_nt: TGTGCCACCAGTGATCCCGGACAGGGTGAAAAACTGTTTTTT
d_call: TRBD1; clone_size: -; v_call: TRBV20-1; j_call: TRBJ1-4; cdr3_aa: CSALTGGSEKLFF; cdr3_nt: TGCAGTGCTCTGACAGGGGGGTCTGAAAAACTGTTTTTT
d_call: TRBD1; clone_size: -; v_call: TRBV7-2; j_call: TRBJ2-5; cdr3_aa: CASSLKGAKTQYF; cdr3_nt: TGTGCCAGCAGCTTAAAGGGGGCAAAGACCCAGTACTTC
d_call: -; clone_size: -; v_call: TRBV6-2/TRBV6-3; j_call: TRBJ2-3; cdr3_aa: CASSYVAGGTTDTQYF; cdr3_nt: TGTGCCAGCAGTTACGTTGCAGGGGGGACCACAGATACGCAGTATTTT
d_call: -; clone_size: -; v_call: TRBV20-1; j_call: TRBJ2-4; cdr3_aa: CSARDQLAKNIQYF; cdr3_nt: TGCAGTGCTAGAGATCAATTAGCCAAAAACATTCAGTACTTC
d_call: TRBD1; clone_size: many; v_call: TRBV5-1; j_call: TRBJ2-5; cdr3_aa: CASRRTGGIQETQYF; cdr3_nt: TGCGCCAGCAGGAGGACAGGGGGTATTCAAGAGACCCAGTACTTC
d_call: -; clone_size: -; v_call: TRBV3-1; j_call: TRBJ2-3; cdr3_aa: CASSQDRGFPDTQYF; cdr3_nt: TGTGCCAGCAGCCAAGATAGAGGGTTCCCAGATACGCAGTATTTT
d_call: TRBD2; clone_size: -; v_call: TRBV11-2; j_call: TRBJ2-5; cdr3_aa: CASSLAASGGEETQYF; cdr3_nt: TGTGCCAGCAGCTTAGCGGCTAGCGGGGGAGAAGAGACCCAGTACTTC
d_call: -; clone_size: -; v_call: TRBV5-1; j_call: TRBJ2-3; cdr3_aa: CASSLGGRSSTDTQYF; cdr3_nt: TGCGCCAGCAGCTTGGGGGGTAGATCGAGCACAGATACGCAGTATTTT